The rows below give T cell receptor beta chains drawn from one sample of a study of T cell repertoires in cytomegalovirus infection. TCRdb recomputed calls from the reads with MiXCR, one row per CDR3 protein. The sample lists hundreds of thousands of distinct CDR3 sequences, around a third occurring once. These receptors have no known antigen. The material sequenced was cultured PBMCs, taken from culture after CMV antigen stimulation. These receptors were collected from a human donor in good health (CMV status not recorded). Some clones in this sample may be carry-over from other donors' samples. CDR3s include the opening cysteine and the closing phenylalanine or tryptophan. The order of the fields is J gene, D gene, V gene, clone size, CDR3 DNA, CDR3 protein. A D gene is named only where the DNA matches it firmly. Clone size appears in some rows only: once, few, many, or a class for an expanded clone.

J: TRBJ2-7; D: NA; V: TRBV5-6; size: few; DNA: TGTGCCAGCAGTTATGCAGGTCTCTCCGAGCAGTACTTC; CDR3: CASSYAGLSEQYF
J: TRBJ1-2; D: TRBD1; V: TRBV20-1; size: NA; DNA: TGCAGTGCTAGAGATAGGACAGGGGATGTTGGCTACACCTTC; CDR3: CSARDRTGDVGYTF
J: TRBJ2-3; D: TRBD2; V: TRBV27; size: NA; DNA: TGTGCCAGCAGTCTCCTTCGGGGGGGCCCAGATACGCAGTATTTT; CDR3: CASSLLRGGPDTQYF
J: TRBJ2-1; D: NA; V: TRBV12-3/TRBV12-4; size: few; DNA: TGTGCCAGCAGTAAACCACCCTATCAGGGGGGTCGTAGCAATGAGCAGTTCTTC; CDR3: CASSKPPYQGGRSNEQFF
J: TRBJ2-3; D: NA; V: TRBV7-6; size: few; DNA: TGTGCCAGCAGCCCCACCGTCACAGATACGCAGTATTTT; CDR3: CASSPTVTDTQYF
J: TRBJ1-1; D: TRBD1; V: TRBV7-2; size: few; DNA: TGTGCCAGCAGCTTTAACAGGGGCGACACTGAAGCTTTCTTT; CDR3: CASSFNRGDTEAFF
J: TRBJ2-1; D: NA; V: TRBV5-5; size: NA; DNA: TGTGCCAGCAGCCCGGGGCAGGAATCCGCCTACAATGAGCAGTTCTTC; CDR3: CASSPGQESAYNEQFF
J: TRBJ1-1; D: TRBD1; V: TRBV6-6; size: NA; DNA: TGTGCCAGCAGTAACCGGGACAGGATGATGAACACTGAAGCTTTCTTT; CDR3: CASSNRDRMMNTEAFF
J: TRBJ1-2; D: NA; V: TRBV7-9; size: NA; DNA: TGTGCCAGCAGCCTACAAACAGGGTTTAGCGGCTACACCTTC; CDR3: CASSLQTGFSGYTF
J: TRBJ2-3; D: NA; V: TRBV9; size: few; DNA: TGTGCCAGCAGCGTAGGGCATCGCCTAGATACGCAGTATTTT; CDR3: CASSVGHRLDTQYF
J: TRBJ2-5; D: NA; V: TRBV7-2; size: many; DNA: TGTGCCAGCAGCCAGGACGCAGGCGGGGAGACCCAGTACTTC; CDR3: CASSQDAGGETQYF
J: TRBJ1-1; D: TRBD1; V: TRBV11-2; size: NA; DNA: TGTGCCAGCAGCTTAGATGCGCGGACAGGGGGGGAAGCTTTCTTT; CDR3: CASSLDARTGGEAFF
J: TRBJ1-1; D: NA; V: TRBV20-1; size: NA; DNA: TGCAGTGCTAGGGACAGAAAGAATTTGAACACTGAAGCTTTCTTT; CDR3: CSARDRKNLNTEAFF
J: TRBJ2-5; D: NA; V: TRBV12-3/TRBV12-4; size: NA; DNA: TGTGCCAGCAGCTTTCGTACGGGGAAGGGAGAGACCCAGTACTTC; CDR3: CASSFRTGKGETQYF
J: TRBJ1-2; D: TRBD1; V: TRBV7-2; size: NA; DNA: TGTGCCAGCAGCCGAGACAGGGCAGCTAACTATGGCTACACCTTC; CDR3: CASSRDRAANYGYTF
J: TRBJ1-5; D: NA; V: TRBV10-3; size: NA; DNA: TGTGCCATCAGCGGTGGGGAAGGGGACAATCAGCCCCAGCATTTT; CDR3: CAISGGEGDNQPQHF
J: TRBJ2-1; D: NA; V: TRBV2; size: NA; DNA: TGTGCCAGCAGGGATCAGGGGAATGAGCAGTTCTTC; CDR3: CASRDQGNEQFF
J: TRBJ2-1; D: NA; V: TRBV10-3; size: few; DNA: TGTGCCACGGCGGACTTCTCCTACAATGAGCAGTTCTTC; CDR3: CATADFSYNEQFF
J: TRBJ1-1; D: NA; V: TRBV6-1; size: few; DNA: TGTGCCAGCAGTACGGGGCAACGTGAGGCTTTCTTT; CDR3: CASSTGQREAFF
J: TRBJ1-2; D: NA; V: TRBV10-3; size: NA; DNA: TGTGCCATCAGTAAACAGGGTGTTAACTATGGCTACACCTTC; CDR3: CAISKQGVNYGYTF
J: TRBJ2-2; D: NA; V: TRBV20-1; size: NA; DNA: TGCAGTGCTAGATCACAGCCAAACACCGGGGAGCTGTTTTTT; CDR3: CSARSQPNTGELFF
J: TRBJ1-3; D: NA; V: TRBV7-9; size: NA; DNA: TGTGCCAGCAGCCAGGACTGGAGCTCTGGAAACACCATATATTTT; CDR3: CASSQDWSSGNTIYF
J: TRBJ1-2; D: NA; V: TRBV18; size: few; DNA: TGTGCCAGCTCACCACCGATCGGGACGGTGGAGATGTATGGCTACACCTTC; CDR3: CASSPPIGTVEMYGYTF
J: TRBJ2-5; D: TRBD2; V: TRBV11-2; size: NA; DNA: TGTGCCAGCAGCAGAACGACTAGCGGTTGGACCCAGTACTTC; CDR3: CASSRTTSGWTQYF
J: TRBJ2-5; D: TRBD1; V: TRBV7-6; size: few; DNA: TGTGCCAGCAGCAGCGGACAGGGGTCCCAAGAGACCCAGTACTTC; CDR3: CASSSGQGSQETQYF
J: TRBJ2-2; D: NA; V: TRBV4-1; size: NA; DNA: TGCGCCAGCAGCCAGGGGGGAGTAGGCACCGGGGAGCTGTTTTTT; CDR3: CASSQGGVGTGELFF
J: TRBJ1-2; D: TRBD1; V: TRBV5-6; size: many; DNA: TGTGCCAGCAGCGACGGGACAGGGGAATTGCGTGGCTACACCTTC; CDR3: CASSDGTGELRGYTF
J: TRBJ2-3; D: TRBD2; V: TRBV5-1; size: NA; DNA: TGCGCCAGCAGCCGAAGACTAGCGGGAGTAACTTTAGCAGATACGCAGTATTTT; CDR3: CASSRRLAGVTLADTQYF
J: TRBJ1-1; D: TRBD1; V: TRBV6-5; size: NA; DNA: TGTGCCAGCAGTCGACAGGGGGTGAATGAAGCTTTCTTT; CDR3: CASSRQGVNEAFF